This T cell receptor beta chain was found in a study of OX40 agonist ivuxolimab in advanced cancers. Broadly, across the study: Ivuxolimab was a fully human IgG2 agonistic monoclonal antibody targeting the costimulatory receptor OX40 (CD134). Prior anti-PD-1, anti-PD-L1 or anti-CTLA-4 therapy was permitted, and checkpoint inhibitors had been received by about two fifths of dose-escalation patients. Partial responses occurred in three dose-escalation patients, of whom one had hepatocellular carcinoma and two had cutaneous melanoma. The purpose of peripheral TCRbeta sequencing was to test whether ivuxolimab changed TCR sequence diversity and led to clonal T-cell expansion. The paper reports the monotherapy dose-escalation portion (N of about 47 patients) of the phase I ivuxolimab trial. Of the roughly 54 patients in dose escalation, about 19 had hepatocellular carcinoma, around 15 had melanoma, 9 had renal cell carcinoma and 9 had head and neck cancer. Intravenous ivuxolimab was administered to patients every 2 weeks at six dose levels: 0.01, 0.1, 0.3, 1.5, 3 and 10 mg/kg. In the dose-escalation cohort, 75% to 85% of patients were male, and the mean age was around 60 years with a range of roughly 20 to 85. What the authors observed across the whole study: In the 0.1-3.0 mg/kg groups, partial responders had among the lowest normalized peripheral clonal expansion, particularly in CD8+ T cells. On average, CD8+ T cells showed more expanded clones than CD4+ T cells after ivuxolimab. Low levels of normalized T-cell clonal expansion were also seen in some nonresponding patients. Antigen specificity was not determined for the clonally expanded peripheral T cells. At doses from 0.1 to 3.0 mg/kg, clonal expansion was seen in both CD4+ and CD8+ blood T cells between baseline and week 6.

The germline V gene supplies CDR1 LGHNT and CDR2 FRNRAP. The CDR3, from cysteine to phenylalanine, totals 13 residues. Only the CDR3 DNA stays, 39 bases, in frame from base 1. The germline V end is reduced by 6 bases and the J end by 5 bases; junction bases left unmatched: 6. For sequencing of the TCRbeta CDR3 region, genomic DNA was extracted from the sorted cells. The immunoSEQ Assay was used to sequence the TCRbeta CDR3 regions. TCRdb carries this immuneACCESS record with in-frame sequences only. Its versions omit some clonotypes, under half of them owing to an unresolved V gene in the studies checked, with the rest unexplained. The sample has more than 60,000 clones on record, around 82% of them singletons. About 4.5% of the sample is in the top ten clones. With regard to this clone: Its recognized antigen is unknown. No base quality values were provided; no much bigger clone lies one nucleotide off.

Patients with autoimmune disease history or receiving systemic immunosuppression were excluded from the trial. Peripheral blood for TCR sequencing was drawn from every dose cohort at baseline, at cycle 4 day 1 and at cycle 7 day 1. The samples were taken from a phase I, first-in-human, multicenter, open-label dose-escalation trial of ivuxolimab. The trial enrolled adults with locally advanced or metastatic head and neck squamous cell, hepatocellular, melanoma or renal cell carcinoma. Before TCR sequencing, CD4+ and CD8+ T cells were separately sorted from peripheral blood. This chain joins TRBV12-5 to TRBJ2-5; 7 nucleotides in the junction match TRBD1. This sequence was found in an adult with an advanced solid tumor such as melanoma, head and neck, liver or kidney cancer. The sequencing here drew on CD4+ or CD8+ T cells sorted from blood, taken in a trial of the OX40 agonist ivuxolimab. The bases are TGTGCTAGTGGCAGGGGGAATCGGGAGACCCAGTACTTC. Translated, this gives CASGRGNRETQYF. Joined to the reference TRBV12-5 and TRBJ2-5 proteins, this CDR3 gives the full variable domain: DARVTQTPRHKVTEMGQEVTMRCQPILGHNTVFWYRQTMMQGLELLAYFRNRAPLDDSGMPKDRFSAEMPDATLATLKIQPSEPRDSAVYFCASGRGNRETQYFGPGTRLLVL.